The 25 T cell receptor beta chains given below trace back to one sample, sequenced in a study of early stage breast cancer tumors. Produced via immunoSEQ multiplex PCR; TCRdb's table is partial and in-frame only. The sample contains tens of thousands of clones, around 50% of which appear only once. The sequencing sample was made of breast tumor tissue. The receptors here all came from a person between 45 and 65 years old with breast cancer.

The chain has TRBV2 and TRBJ1-2; maybe TRBD1 (5 bases). The CDR3 totals 12 residues. Germline values: CDR1 SNHLY, CDR2 FYNNEI. Trimming cost V 4 bases and J 8 bases, with 11 bases left between them. This chain's CDR3 is CASSVHGGGYTF. The CDR3 DNA sequence: TGTGCCAGCAGTGTCCATGGGGGGGGCTACACCTTC. The full variable domain, completed using reference TRBV2 and TRBJ1-2, is EPEVTQTPSHQVTQMGQEVILRCVPISNHLYFYWYRQILGQKVEFLVSFYNNEISEKSEIFDDQFSVERPDGSNFTLKIRSTKLEDSAMYFCASSVHGGGYTFGSGTRLTVV.

This clone was seen once. The chain joins TRBV7-2 to TRBJ2-5, with D perhaps matching TRBD2 (7 bases). CDR3 length: 15 residues. V gave up 4 bases and J gave up 4 bases, with 16 bases separating them. CDR1 and CDR2 (germline): SGHTA, FQGNSA. The CDR3 spells CASSSEGRGGETQYF. CDR3 in DNA: TGTGCCAGCAGCTCCGAGGGGAGGGGGGGAGAGACCCAGTACTTC.

The chain has TRBV18 and TRBJ2-7, with D possibly matching TRBD2 (5 bases). This CDR3 is 15 amino acids long. V lost 0 bases, J lost 2 bases, and 11 bases lay in between. The germline CDR1 and CDR2 sequences are KGHSH and LQKENI. This CDR3 is CASSPPGLSAYEQYF. CDR3 nucleotide sequence: TGTGCCAGCTCACCACCAGGTCTTAGCGCCTACGAGCAGTACTTC.

The sample holds a few counts of this clone. The chain carries TRBV20-1 and TRBJ1-1; D is undetermined. The length of the CDR3 is 11 residues. Looked up from germline, CDR1 is DFQATT and CDR2 is SNEGSKA (reference sequence). V gave up 5 bases and J gave up 0 bases, with 4 bases separating them. The CDR3, as DNA: TGCAGTGCTGAGGTGAACACTGAAGCTTTCTTT. Protein sequence: CSAEVNTEAFF.

The V gene is TRBV11-2, the J gene TRBJ1-1, with no clear D. Trimming left V 4 bases short and J 1 base short, with 13 bases between. There are 15 residues in the CDR3. From germline, CDR1 is SGHAT and CDR2 FQNNGV. In DNA, the CDR3 is TGTGCCAGCAGCTCGGGGTCGGGGAGGAACACTGAAGCTTTCTTT. It yields the protein CASSSGSGRNTEAFF.

This clone occurred a few times. This chain uses TRBV5-5 with TRBJ2-3; TRBD1 might be the D (5 bases). The CDR3 length is 14 residues. The V end was cut by 3 bases, the J end by 0 bases, with 8 bases between. Germline assignment: CDR1 SGHKS and CDR2 YYEKEE (reference sequence). The CDR3 loop reads CASSWWGSTDTQYF. CDR3 DNA sequence: TGTGCCAGCAGCTGGTGGGGCAGCACAGATACGCAGTATTTT.

The CDR3 coding sequence is TGTGCCATCAGTGAACAGGGGGCTAGGAATGAGCAGTTCTTC. Its protein product is CAISEQGARNEQFF. The chain has TRBV10-3 and TRBJ2-1; TRBD1 matches at 9 bases. The germline CDR1 and CDR2 sequences are ENHRY and SYGVKD. V dropped 3 bases and J dropped 7; count of bases not matched to a gene: 4. This CDR3 contains 14 residues.

The chain links TRBV7-9 to TRBJ2-7, with D perhaps assigned TRBD1 or TRBD2 (5 bases each). The CDR3 is made up of 16 amino acids. Germline V gene sequence: CDR1 SEHNR, CDR2 FQNEAQ (reference sequence). The V end was cut by 6 bases, the J end by 5 bases, with 23 bases between. CDR3 protein: CASSPGTLIWANEQYF. As DNA, the CDR3 is TGTGCCAGCAGTCCCGGGACCTTAATTTGGGCCAACGAGCAGTACTTC.

The chain employs TRBV19 and TRBJ1-2; no clear D. Trimming shortened V by 7 bases and J by 4 bases, and 13 bases separated the two germline ends. Germline V lookup: CDR1 LNHDA, CDR2 SQIVND (reference sequence). CDR3 length equals 13 residues. The CDR3 loop reads CASTGLGSYGYTF. In DNA, the CDR3 is TGTGCCAGTACTGGCCTCGGGTCCTATGGCTACACCTTC.

The chain employs TRBV2 and TRBJ2-1; 8 bases are a match to TRBD1. The V and J ends lost 7 bases and 3 bases, in that order; junction bases with no gene match: 8. CDR1 SNHLY and CDR2 FYNNEI come from the germline V gene. CDR3 size: 15 residues. CDR3 sequence: CASNGDGTGYNEQFF. The DNA for the CDR3 is TGTGCCAGCAACGGGGACGGGACAGGCTACAATGAGCAGTTCTTC.

The genes are TRBV19 and TRBJ1-5; D gene ambiguous. The CDR3 extends over 13 amino acids. Germline CDR1 reads LNHDA; CDR2 reads SQIVND (reference sequence). V was shortened by 8 bases and J by 4 bases, with 12 bases between the two germline ends. The chain's CDR3 is CASSLQVNQPQHF. The CDR3 DNA reads as TGTGCCAGTTCTTTGCAGGTTAATCAGCCCCAGCATTTT.

The rearrangement uses TRBV27 and TRBJ1-3; D is possibly TRBD1 (5 bases). From germline, CDR1 is MNHEY and CDR2 SMNVEV (reference sequence). The V end was cut by 5 bases, the J end by 4 bases, with 9 bases between. The CDR3 runs to 13 residues. CDR3 DNA: TGTGCCAGCAGTCGGGGGGGAGGAAACACCATATATTTT. Its protein product is CASSRGGGNTIYF.

The chain employs TRBV5-4 and TRBJ2-1; no clear D gene. V was trimmed by 5 bases and J by 4 bases, leaving 10 bases between them. There are 13 residues in the CDR3. Germline V CDR1 and CDR2: SGHNT, YYREEE (reference sequence). The CDR3 sequence: CASSFTEYNEQFF. The CDR3 DNA reads as TGTGCCAGCAGTTTTACAGAATACAATGAGCAGTTCTTC. The full variable domain, its missing parts supplied by reference TRBV5-4 and TRBJ2-1, is ETGVTQSPTHLIKTRGQQVTLRCSSQSGHNTVSWYQQALGQGPQFIFQYYREEENGRGNFPPRFSGLQFPNYSSELNVNALELDDSALYLCASSFTEYNEQFFGPGTRLTVL.

The rearrangement uses TRBV6-1 and TRBJ1-5; D uncertain. This CDR3 is 14 amino acids long. From germline, CDR1 is MNHNS and CDR2 SASEGT. With 5 bases removed from V and 6 bases from J, the gap between germline ends came to 14 bases. The CDR3 sequence: CASSPGDRGQPQHF. The CDR3 nucleotides read TGTGCCAGCAGTCCGGGAGACCGAGGTCAGCCCCAGCATTTT.

There are a few counts of this clone. The same CDR3 can be traced to other DNA sequences in this sample. CDR3 nucleotide sequence: TGTGCCAGCAGTTTCGAAGTGAACACCGGGGAGCTGTTTTTT. Translated: CASSFEVNTGELFF. The chain joins TRBV27 to TRBJ2-2, with D uncertain. Trimming removed 3 bases at V and 1 base at J, with 6 bases between. The CDR3 runs 14 residues. The germline CDR1 and CDR2 sequences are MNHEY and SMNVEV (reference sequence).

This clone was seen only a few times. This chain connects TRBV29-1 to TRBJ1-2; TRBD1 aligns across 7 bases. Trimming took 4 bases from V and 3 from J; bases not matched to a gene: 2. This CDR3 spans 12 amino acids. The germline CDR1 and CDR2 sequences are SQVTM and ANQGSEA. The CDR3 sequence is CSVAQGDYGYTF. In DNA form, the CDR3 reads TGCAGCGTTGCGCAGGGGGACTATGGCTACACCTTC.

The chain uses TRBV6-5 and TRBJ2-3; either TRBD1 or TRBD2 may fit D (6 bases each). Germline-derived CDR1 and CDR2 are MNHEY and SVGAGI. V dropped 6 bases and J dropped 6 bases, with 13 bases sitting between them. The CDR3 has 13 residues. CDR3 sequence: CASSTGRMDTQYF. As DNA, the CDR3 is TGTGCCAGCAGCACAGGGAGGATGGATACGCAGTATTTT.

This chain uses TRBV14 with TRBJ2-5, with 7 bases lining up with TRBD1. CDR3 length equals 11 residues. V lost 10 bases, J lost 5 bases, and 4 bases stayed unmatched. Germline CDR1 SGHDN, CDR2 FVKESK. CDR3 region: CATDRAETQYF. CDR3 DNA: TGTGCCACAGACAGGGCCGAGACCCAGTACTTC.

The chain uses TRBV27 and TRBJ2-6; tentative D call: TRBD2 (6 bases). The CDR3 runs 17 residues. Trimming took off 5 bases at V and 0 bases at J, with 14 bases between the two ends. The V gene's germline CDR1 is MNHEY and CDR2 SMNVEV (reference sequence). The DNA for the CDR3 is TGTGCCAGCAGTCCCGGGACTTATTCCTCTGGGGCCAACGTCCTGACTTTC. It is translated as CASSPGTYSSGANVLTF.

This clone was found a few times. This chain links TRBV12-5 with TRBJ2-7, with 10 bases that match TRBD1. The CDR3 totals 14 residues. Germline V lookup: CDR1 LGHNT, CDR2 FRNRAP. V shed 7 bases, J shed 4 bases, and the junction held 7 bases outside the gene matches. The CDR3 is CASERGQGPYEQYF. The CDR3 DNA reads as TGTGCTAGTGAACGGGGACAGGGGCCGTACGAGCAGTACTTC.

By its share, this clone is medium-sized. This sequence joins TRBV12-2 and TRBJ2-5; the listed D gene, TRBD1, was not tested against the DNA. TRBV12-2 constitutes a pseudogene. The CDR3 totals 14 residues. The CDR3 region has the DNA TGTGCAAGTCGCCTAGCGGCTCGTCAAGAGACCCAGTACTTC. Amino acid sequence: CASRLAARQETQYF.

This sequence joins TRBV20-1 and TRBJ2-7; no definite D call. This CDR3 has 11 amino acids. The ends were cut back, 3 bases at V and 2 bases at J, with 5 bases in the middle. The V gene's germline CDR1 is DFQATT and CDR2 SNEGSKA (reference sequence). The CDR3 DNA reads TGCAGTGCTAGTGTGGCCTACGAGCAGTACTTC. It is translated as CSASVAYEQYF.

This clone has ten or more counts. This sequence joins TRBV2 and TRBJ2-6; D call uncertain. CDR1 and CDR2 from the germline V gene are SNHLY and FYNNEI. CDR3 length: 11 residues. Trimming shortened V by 11 bases and J by 4 bases, and 6 bases separated the two germline ends. The CDR3 sequence: CARQGANVLTF. In DNA, the CDR3 is TGTGCCCGCCAAGGGGCCAACGTCCTGACTTTC.

This clone has just one count. The chain couples TRBV7-8 to TRBJ2-5, with TRBD2 matching over 10 bases. The CDR3 has 15 residues. Losses at the gene ends were 8 bases for V and 2 bases for J; bases not matched to a gene: 8. Looked up from germline, CDR1 is SGHVS and CDR2 is FQNEAQ. The CDR3 region is CASCEGTSDQETQYF. The CDR3, as DNA: TGTGCCAGCTGTGAGGGGACTAGCGATCAAGAGACCCAGTACTTC.

V and J are TRBV7-4 and TRBJ2-1, with 8 nucleotides matching TRBD2. V lost 0 bases, J lost 10 bases, and 26 bases stayed unmatched. The germline gives CDR1 SGHVT, CDR2 SQSDAQ. This CDR3 spans 21 amino acids. The CDR3 is CASSLAVSGLSGLAVPREQFF. Here the CDR3 DNA reads TGTGCCAGCAGCTTAGCTGTTTCCGGGCTCAGCGGACTAGCAGTGCCTAGGGAGCAGTTCTTC.